The rows below give T cell receptor beta chains drawn from one sample of a study of cytomegalovirus exposure and HLA in healthy donors. The table came from immunoSEQ multiplex PCR; TCRdb's copy has only in-frame clones and leaves some out. The sample has around 200,000 clones, about 85% seen once. Sequencing was performed on PBMCs. Every receptor here comes from a woman aged 45-65 years in good health and CMV-seropositive. CDR3s include the opening cysteine and the closing phenylalanine or tryptophan. A D gene is named only where the DNA matches it firmly. Clone size, where shown, is once, few, many, or a class for clones that have expanded.

j_call: TRBJ2-7; clone_size: -; v_call: TRBV5-4; d_call: TRBD1; cdr3_nt: TGTGCCAGCAGCCCGTTCACCGGGACAGGGGCCATCGAGCAGTACTTC; cdr3_aa: CASSPFTGTGAIEQYF
j_call: TRBJ1-1; clone_size: once; v_call: TRBV29-1; d_call: -; cdr3_nt: TGCAGCGCCGGACAGCGGAACACTGAAGCTTTCTTT; cdr3_aa: CSAGQRNTEAFF
j_call: TRBJ2-1; clone_size: -; v_call: TRBV9; d_call: TRBD2; cdr3_nt: TGTGCCAGCAGCGTTGGTCTAGCGGGGGGTGGGTACGATGAGCAGTTCTTC; cdr3_aa: CASSVGLAGGGYDEQFF
j_call: TRBJ1-5; clone_size: -; v_call: TRBV19; d_call: -; cdr3_nt: TGTGCCAGTAGGGTTCCGGGAAGGCAGCCCCAGCATTTT; cdr3_aa: CASRVPGRQPQHF
j_call: TRBJ2-2; clone_size: once; v_call: TRBV2; d_call: TRBD1; cdr3_nt: TGTGCCAGCCGACAGGGGGCTCCCGGGGAGCTGTTTTTT; cdr3_aa: CASRQGAPGELFF
j_call: TRBJ1-5; clone_size: -; v_call: TRBV6-5; d_call: -; cdr3_nt: TGTGCCAGCAGTTACGCAGGGATCGGGCCCCAGCATTTT; cdr3_aa: CASSYAGIGPQHF
j_call: TRBJ1-1; clone_size: -; v_call: TRBV5-1; d_call: -; cdr3_nt: TGCGCCAGCAGCTTTGAGGGAAACACTGAAGCTTTCTTT; cdr3_aa: CASSFEGNTEAFF
j_call: TRBJ2-4; clone_size: -; v_call: TRBV1; d_call: -; cdr3_nt: TGCACCAGCAGCCAAGAGGCTAGCGGGGGGGCAGGGAGCATTCAGTACTTC; cdr3_aa: CTSSQEASGGAGSIQYF
j_call: TRBJ1-1; clone_size: -; v_call: TRBV5-4; d_call: TRBD1; cdr3_nt: TGTGCCAGCAGCTTGGACCGGACAGGGGTCGCTTTCTTT; cdr3_aa: CASSLDRTGVAFF
j_call: TRBJ1-6; clone_size: -; v_call: TRBV27; d_call: -; cdr3_nt: TGTGCCAGCAAACCCGGAGGTTCTAATTCACCCCTCCACTTT; cdr3_aa: CASKPGGSNSPLHF
j_call: TRBJ1-1; clone_size: -; v_call: TRBV9; d_call: -; cdr3_nt: TGTGCCAGCAGCGTATCACCACAGACAGGACTGAACACTGAAGCTTTCTTT; cdr3_aa: CASSVSPQTGLNTEAFF
j_call: TRBJ2-3; clone_size: -; v_call: TRBV30; d_call: TRBD1; cdr3_nt: TGTGCCTGGAGTGCCGGACAGGGGGTTTTATCCGTAGATACGCAGTATTTT; cdr3_aa: CAWSAGQGVLSVDTQYF
j_call: TRBJ2-1; clone_size: few; v_call: TRBV5-5; d_call: -; cdr3_nt: TGTGCCAGCAGCTTGGGTCAGGGCTTTAACTACAATGAGCAGTTCTTC; cdr3_aa: CASSLGQGFNYNEQFF
j_call: TRBJ1-4; clone_size: -; v_call: TRBV5-1; d_call: TRBD1; cdr3_nt: TGCGCCAGCAGCCGGACAGGTATTAATGAAAAACTGTTTTTT; cdr3_aa: CASSRTGINEKLFF
j_call: TRBJ2-3; clone_size: -; v_call: TRBV7-3; d_call: -; cdr3_nt: TGTGCCAGCAGCTTAACCCCCGTACAGGGTGATACGCAGTATTTT; cdr3_aa: CASSLTPVQGDTQYF
j_call: TRBJ1-5; clone_size: -; v_call: TRBV6-1; d_call: -; cdr3_nt: TGTGCCAGCAGCGTTGACAGACTCAATCAGCCCCAGCATTTT; cdr3_aa: CASSVDRLNQPQHF
j_call: TRBJ2-7; clone_size: -; v_call: TRBV27; d_call: TRBD1; cdr3_nt: TGTGCCAGCAGTTTGGGACAGGGGGGAGAGCAGTACTTC; cdr3_aa: CASSLGQGGEQYF
j_call: TRBJ1-5; clone_size: -; v_call: TRBV6-1; d_call: -; cdr3_nt: TGTGCCAGCAGTGTCGTACGGGGTAGCAATCAGCCCCAGCATTTT; cdr3_aa: CASSVVRGSNQPQHF
j_call: TRBJ2-1; clone_size: -; v_call: TRBV6-6; d_call: -; cdr3_nt: TGTGCCAGCAGGGGCGACGCATACAATGAGCAGTTCTTC; cdr3_aa: CASRGDAYNEQFF
j_call: TRBJ2-5; clone_size: -; v_call: TRBV7-8; d_call: TRBD1; cdr3_nt: TGTGCCAGCAGCTTAGCCAGGGGGCAGGAGACCCAGTACTTC; cdr3_aa: CASSLARGQETQYF
j_call: TRBJ2-1; clone_size: -; v_call: TRBV2; d_call: TRBD2; cdr3_nt: TGTGCCAGCAGAGAGAGGGCCGGGACTAGCGGCGTCTACAATGAGCAGTTCTTC; cdr3_aa: CASRERAGTSGVYNEQFF
j_call: TRBJ2-3; clone_size: -; v_call: TRBV28; d_call: -; cdr3_nt: TGTGCCAGCACCAAAAATCCCAGAAGCACAGATACGCAGTATTTT; cdr3_aa: CASTKNPRSTDTQYF
j_call: TRBJ1-2; clone_size: -; v_call: TRBV10-1; d_call: -; cdr3_nt: TGCGCCAGCAGTCCTCGGACTGGGGATGGCTACACCTTC; cdr3_aa: CASSPRTGDGYTF
j_call: TRBJ1-1; clone_size: -; v_call: TRBV6-5; d_call: TRBD1; cdr3_nt: TGTGCCAGCCCGACAGGGGTGTACACTGAAGCTTTCTTT; cdr3_aa: CASPTGVYTEAFF
j_call: TRBJ2-3; clone_size: -; v_call: TRBV6-4; d_call: -; cdr3_nt: TGTGCCAGCAGTGACTCTCCTGAGGTCACAGATACGCAGTATTTT; cdr3_aa: CASSDSPEVTDTQYF
j_call: TRBJ1-4; clone_size: -; v_call: TRBV7-9; d_call: -; cdr3_nt: TGTGCCAGCAGCTTAGAGGACAGTGGGGTAGAAAAACTGTTTTTT; cdr3_aa: CASSLEDSGVEKLFF
j_call: TRBJ1-1; clone_size: -; v_call: TRBV10-3; d_call: TRBD1; cdr3_nt: TGTGCCATCAGTCAGGACAGGGACAACACTGAAGCTTTCTTT; cdr3_aa: CAISQDRDNTEAFF
j_call: TRBJ2-3; clone_size: -; v_call: TRBV7-9; d_call: TRBD2; cdr3_nt: TGTGCCAGCAGCTTAGCAGGCCTAGCGGGGAGCGGAGATACGCAGTATTTT; cdr3_aa: CASSLAGLAGSGDTQYF
j_call: TRBJ2-2; clone_size: -; v_call: TRBV11-3; d_call: -; cdr3_nt: TGTGCCAGCAGCCCGACAGGAGAGGCCGGGGAGCTGTTTTTT; cdr3_aa: CASSPTGEAGELFF
j_call: TRBJ2-3; clone_size: -; v_call: TRBV18; d_call: -; cdr3_nt: TGTGCCAGCTCACCACGGACGGGGGGCTTGGATACGCAGTATTTT; cdr3_aa: CASSPRTGGLDTQYF